In its sample, the clone carrying this T cell receptor beta chain was seen once. The antigen is unknown. This sample was included in a study of cytomegalovirus exposure and HLA in healthy donors. Study outcomes and limitations: As was reported, the classifier diagnosed cytomegalovirus status with high specificity and sensitivity. CMV antigen specificity was confirmed in vitro for a few CMV-associated chains. Immune exposure data for these donors was limited to CMV serostatus.

The PCR used 60 Vbeta and 13 Jbeta primers. The table came from immunoSEQ multiplex PCR; TCRdb's copy has only in-frame clones and leaves some out. The sample carries 150,000 to 180,000 clones, roughly 83% recorded once. The CDR3 totals 16 residues. Germline values: CDR1 SGHNT, CDR2 YYREEE (reference sequence). The V and J ends lost 1 base and 0 bases respectively, with 12 bases between them. The chain links TRBV5-4 to TRBJ2-3; D gene uncertain. The sequence was obtained from a man aged 30-40 years in good health and CMV-seropositive. The sequencing sample was made of PBMCs. This CDR3 reads CASSLKVGSSTDTQYF. CDR3 coding DNA: TGTGCCAGCAGCTTGAAGGTGGGCTCTAGCACAGATACGCAGTATTTT.